This T cell receptor beta chain was recovered during a study of blood T cell repertoires in COVID-19 (dated by TCRdb to 2018 to 2020). In terms of the full investigation: Collaborator samples came from the United States, Italy and Spain and covered acute and convalescent phases of COVID-19. The material from the prospective study consisted of cDNA or gDNA derived from T cells, B-cell-depleted T cells, or PBMCs. The dataset comprised deeply sampled blood TCRbeta repertoires from subjects exposed to, actively infected with, or recovered from COVID-19. A freely available public database, intended as a resource for researchers studying the immune response to SARS-CoV-2, is where the repertoires were released. Samples came from the ongoing ImmuneRACE study (first 160 participants) plus 1,254 subjects from 6 global collaborators. Sample metadata almost always included a de-identified subject ID, COVID-19 status, age in years and sex. HLA class I and class II types, where available, came from metadata supplied by the sample provider rather than from assay-based typing.

Summary of the overall study and its limitations: How much clinical and demographic metadata was included differed by source and by participant, and the metadata was provided uncurated.

Participants in the prospective study were enrolled through a virtual design, were aged about 18 to 90 years, and lived in under 25 United States geographic areas. In the prospective study, participants were assigned to cohorts based on the clinical history participants reported in a screening survey and a study questionnaire. In the prospective study, mobile phlebotomists collected whole blood, serum and a nasopharyngeal or oropharyngeal swab from each participant. Participants in the prospective study had the option to provide additional blood draws and questionnaires over a roughly 2-month period. Before DNA extraction, blood samples from the prospective study were shipped at room temperature or frozen. TCRbeta CDR3 regions were amplified from genomic DNA by means of the immunoSEQ Assay, a bias-controlled multiplex PCR. The authors' analysis ran thus. The number of nucleated cells in each sample was estimated by amplification of reference gene primers within the assay. To quantify the absolute abundance of each unique TCRbeta CDR3 rearrangement, sequence reads were collapsed and filtered. For each sample, productive Simpson clonality was calculated by taking the square root of Simpson's diversity index across productive rearrangements. TCRdb's version of the immuneACCESS table is confined to in-frame rearrangements and falls short of the full clone set. An unresolved V gene accounts for under half of the shortfall where checked; the remainder is of unknown origin. That table is the source of V, J and clone size, and D and trimming were worked out from the DNA. This sample comprises some 200,000 clones, 85% to 90% of them detected only once. The ten largest clones represent approximately 3.8% of the sample.

Worth noting for this clone: Its antigen is currently not known. No clone much larger than this one lies a single base away; base qualities are absent.

The germline V gene yields SGHRS for CDR1 and YFSETQ for CDR2. The germline ends are 12 bases apart after V is trimmed by 0 bases and J by 8 bases. From the cysteine through the phenylalanine, the CDR3 covers 14 amino acids. Only the CDR3 DNA stays, 42 bases, in frame from base 1. The clonotype was recovered from a woman aged 18-35 years in a cohort exposed to, infected with or recovered from COVID-19 (not recorded which). The sequence joins TRBV5-1 to TRBJ2-1; 6 matching bases give a weak D call of TRBD2. The sequenced material came from PBMCs or T cells enriched from blood (not recorded which). DNA sequence: TGCGCCAGCAGCTTGGGACTGCCGGGGGATGAGCAGTTCTTC. This gives the protein CASSLGLPGDEQFF.